This T cell receptor (beta chain) was sequenced during a study of T cell repertoires in cytomegalovirus infection. The CDR3 length is 15 residues. Germline lookup yields CDR1 SGHTA and CDR2 FQGNSA. The V and J ends lost 5 bases and 6 bases, in that order; junction bases with no gene match: 7. TCRdb passed the reads through MiXCR, listing each CDR3 protein once. The sample carries some 940,000 distinct CDR3 sequences, about a third recorded once. This clonotype was seen at least ten times. Its specificity is not known. The sequence came from a human donor in good health (CMV status not recorded). Some clones in this sample may be carry-over from other donors' samples. The chain is built from TRBV7-2 and TRBJ1-6, with 7 positions matching TRBD1. The source was cultured CD8+ T cells from PBMCs, collected from culture after CMV antigen stimulation. This chain's CDR3 is CASSEPGQLNSPLHF. The DNA of the CDR3 is TGTGCCAGCAGCGAGCCGGGACAGCTTAATTCACCCCTCCACTTT.